This T cell receptor (beta chain) was identified in a study of T-cell reconstitution after alpha-beta-depleted transplantation in children (TCRdb year 2016). With respect to the entire study: The study quantitatively tracked T-cell immune reconstitution after TCRalphabeta/CD19-depleted allogeneic hematopoietic cell transplantation in children using TCR repertoire profiling. Results the study describes overall, beyond this receptor: Hyperexpanded clone frequencies declined over subsequent months; after one year, T-cell counts and TCRbeta diversity were mostly attributed to newly produced T cells. In some patients, high TCRbeta diversity at day 60 was attributed to recipient T cells and intrathymic progenitors that had survived conditioning. The apparently early recovery of alphabetaT-cell counts about two months after transplant reportedly depended on only several hundred rapidly expanded clones that came from non-depleted graft cells.

This clonotype was seen a handful of times. There is no known antigen for this receptor. Base quality data are lacking; no much larger clone is found one base away. Spanning cysteine to phenylalanine, the CDR3 consists of 16 amino acids. Here the CDR3 DNA is all that survives: 48 bases in frame from base 1. As encoded in the germline V gene, CDR1 is SGHTA while CDR2 is FQGNSA. Relative to germline, V is missing 4 bases and J is missing 5 bases, with 7 bases of the junction outside any gene match. The treatment or condition label of this sample denotes: allogeneic hematopoietic cell transplantation with graft depleted of TCRalphabeta T cells and CD19 B cells. The children who served as transplant recipients had been given grafts of TCRalphabeta/CD19-depleted allogeneic hematopoietic cells. The library was generated by PCR. Reads for this sample came from an Illumina HiSeq 2500. To normalize quantification of the TCRbeta repertoire, the TCR libraries were built with molecular barcoding that relied on unique molecular identifiers. In-frame beta chains were kept once TCRdb had trimmed the public reads at Q25 with fastp and called clones with MiXCR. Rows merge per CDR3 protein into single entries with the most common DNA and genes. This sample comprises around 270,000 distinct CDR3 sequences, 10% of them detected only once. The leading ten clones occupy 7% to 9.5% of the sample.

The source material was PBMCs, sampled before TCRalphabeta/CD19-depleted stem cell transplant. This chain is built from TRBV7-2 and TRBJ2-7, with 14 middle bases fitting TRBD2. This clonotype was obtained from a boy under two years old with acute myeloid leukemia, due to receive a stem cell transplant. The DNA sequence follows: TGTGCCAGCAGCTCCCGACTAGCGGGAGGGTCCAACGAGCAGTACTTC. Its translation is CASSSRLAGGSNEQYF.